Below are 7 T cell receptor beta chains sequenced from a single sample in a study of blood T cell repertoires in COVID-19. Assay used: immunoSEQ multiplex PCR; TCRdb lists only in-frame clones, some missing. The sample has roughly 73,000 clones, around 75% seen once. The sample taken for sequencing was peripheral blood. The receptors shown here come from a man between 65 and 85 years old with acute or convalescent COVID-19.

The V call is TRBV5-8, the J call TRBJ2-3; 10 bases are a match to TRBD2. In germline, CDR1 is SGHTS, CDR2 YDEGEE. V lost 5 bases and J lost 6; bases outside the gene matches: 6. The CDR3 totals 14 residues. The CDR3 DNA is TGTGCCAGCAGAAATCTAGCGGGAGAGGATACGCAGTATTTT. It specifies CASRNLAGEDTQYF.

V is TRBV9 and J is TRBJ1-5, with 9 bases that match TRBD1. J lost 0 bases, V lost 0 bases, and 1 base had no gene match. Looked up from germline, CDR1 is SGDLS and CDR2 is YYNGEE. This CDR3 comprises 16 residues. This CDR3 is CASSVGTGASNQPQHF. CDR3 in DNA: TGTGCCAGCAGCGTAGGGACAGGGGCTAGCAATCAGCCCCAGCATTTT.

The rearrangement joins TRBV24-1 to TRBJ2-5; tentative D call: TRBD2 (6 bases). There are 15 residues in the CDR3. From germline, CDR1 is KGHDR and CDR2 SFDVKD. V was pared by 3 bases and J by 3 bases, with 13 bases between. CDR3 DNA: TGTGCCACCAGTGATGCGGGAAACAATGAAGAGACCCAGTACTTC. The encoded protein is CATSDAGNNEETQYF.

This clone came up once. The rearrangement joins TRBV10-3 to TRBJ1-2, with D possibly being TRBD1 (6 bases). The CDR3 spans 14 residues. V dropped 0 bases and J dropped 6 bases, with 11 bases sitting between them. Germline assignment: CDR1 ENHRY and CDR2 SYGVKD. The CDR3 DNA follows: TGTGCCATCAGTGAGTCTGGACAGTCCCATGGCTACACCTTC. Translation gives CAISESGQSHGYTF.

V usage is TRBV7-9 and J usage is TRBJ2-4; 8 nucleotides match TRBD1. The CDR3 sequence is 13 residues long. Germline V lookup: CDR1 SEHNR, CDR2 FQNEAQ (reference sequence). J gave up 5 bases and V 5 bases, and 2 bases lay outside the gene matches. This CDR3 reads CASSATGENIQYF. The CDR3 DNA is TGTGCCAGCAGCGCGACAGGGGAAAACATTCAGTACTTC.

This clone has only a few counts. The rearrangement uses TRBV7-2 and TRBJ1-2, with 10 positions matching TRBD1. This CDR3 region has 14 residues. V dropped 4 bases and J dropped 9; count of bases not matched to a gene: 8. Germline lookup yields CDR1 SGHTA and CDR2 FQGNSA. DNA of the CDR3: TGTGCCAGCAGCTCGGACAGGGGGGGCCGTCGCTACACCTTC. Encoded protein: CASSSDRGGRRYTF.

V usage is TRBV11-2 and J usage is TRBJ2-2, with TRBD1 matching 10 bases. Germline V gene sequence: CDR1 SGHAT, CDR2 FQNNGV. The CDR3 spans 14 residues. The V segment lost 5 bases and the J segment 7 bases; nucleotides outside the gene matches: 4. In DNA, the CDR3 is TGTGCCAGCAGCCGGGACAGGGGTCGCGGGGAGCTGTTTTTT. Translating gives CASSRDRGRGELFF.